This TCR beta chain was captured in a study of technical replicates of blood from a few donors (dated 2017 in TCRdb). Taken from the germline V gene, the CDR1 and CDR2 loops are SNHLY and FYNNEI. Trimming takes 7 bases from V and 11 bases from J, and the germline ends sit 11 bases apart. The CDR3 has 10 amino acids, counting the end cysteine and phenylalanine. Only CDR3 DNA remains: 30 bases, in frame from the first base. This clone was counted once. Which antigen it targets is not known. Base qualities are not provided; no much larger clone lies one nucleotide away. Library preparation used the immunoSEQ multiplex PCR assay. TCRdb mirrors the immuneACCESS table, restricted to in-frame sequences. Some clones are absent from its copies; in checked studies, under half trace to an unresolved V gene, and the reason for the others is unknown. Recorded for this sample are about 100,000 clones; 95% of them occurred a single time. Together, the top ten hold roughly 0.2% of the sample.

Recombination linked TRBV2 to TRBJ1-1; possibly the D gene is TRBD1, per 6 matching bases. This clonotype originated in a human donor in good health. Sequencing was carried out using T cells isolated from PBMCs. The DNA is TGTGCCAGCACGGGGGGCAGGGCTTTCTTT. It translates as CASTGGRAFF.